The rows below give T cell receptor beta chains drawn from one sample of a study of metastatic and nonmetastatic thyroid tumors. MiXCR reprocessed the PCR reads for TCRdb. Counted here are about 39,000 clones, about 19% occurring once; the ten biggest clones make up roughly an eighth. The sample consisted of tumor tissue. The receptors stem from a female donor with papillary thyroid cancer or a benign thyroid nodule (not recorded which). Some clones in this sample may be carry-over from other donors' samples. Both conserved end residues are part of each CDR3. A D gene is named only where the DNA matches it firmly. Only part of the rows carry a size: once, few, many, or a class if the clone is expanded.

d_call: -
clone_size: many
j_call: TRBJ2-1
v_call: TRBV5-1
cdr3_aa: CASSLGPERGYNEQFF
cdr3_nt: TGCGCCAGCAGCTTAGGCCCAGAGAGGGGGTACAATGAGCAGTTCTTC

d_call: -
clone_size: many
j_call: TRBJ2-5
v_call: TRBV16
cdr3_aa: CASSQGGGGGRTQETQYF
cdr3_nt: TGTGCCAGCAGCCAAGGAGGAGGGGGCGGGAGGACACAAGAGACCCAGTACTTC

d_call: -
clone_size: -
j_call: TRBJ2-5
v_call: TRBV12-3/TRBV12-4
cdr3_aa: CASTLRGGGETQYF
cdr3_nt: TGTGCCAGCACTCTAAGGGGGGGAGGAGAGACCCAGTACTTC

d_call: -
clone_size: many
j_call: TRBJ2-1
v_call: TRBV24-1
cdr3_aa: CATSDRIGKFSGNEQFF
cdr3_nt: TGTGCCACCAGTGACCGGATAGGGAAATTCTCGGGCAATGAGCAGTTCTTC

d_call: -
clone_size: many
j_call: TRBJ1-3
v_call: TRBV5-8
cdr3_aa: CASILYSGNTIYF
cdr3_nt: TGTGCCAGCATATTGTACAGTGGAAACACCATATATTTT

d_call: -
clone_size: many
j_call: TRBJ2-3
v_call: TRBV12-3/TRBV12-4
cdr3_aa: CASSWTSRNTDTQYF
cdr3_nt: TGTGCCAGCAGTTGGACAAGCCGAAACACAGATACGCAGTATTTT

d_call: -
clone_size: many
j_call: TRBJ1-2
v_call: TRBV2
cdr3_aa: CASSEGTLTTPDHYGYTF
cdr3_nt: TGTGCCAGCAGTGAAGGGACCCTGACGACGCCTGATCACTATGGCTACACCTTC

d_call: TRBD1
clone_size: many
j_call: TRBJ1-2
v_call: TRBV6-6
cdr3_aa: CASSYSSTGMSYGYTF
cdr3_nt: TGTGCCAGCAGTTACTCTTCGACAGGGATGAGCTATGGCTACACCTTC

d_call: TRBD2
clone_size: many
j_call: TRBJ2-3
v_call: TRBV9
cdr3_aa: CASSVAAGGQWDTQYF
cdr3_nt: TGTGCCAGCAGCGTAGCAGCGGGAGGGCAATGGGATACGCAGTATTTT

d_call: -
clone_size: -
j_call: TRBJ1-1
v_call: TRBV5-1
cdr3_aa: CASSLATANTEAFF
cdr3_nt: TGCGCCAGCAGCTTGGCCACGGCGAACACTGAAGCTTTCTTT

d_call: -
clone_size: many
j_call: TRBJ1-5
v_call: TRBV20-1
cdr3_aa: CSASPAGEAGQPQHF
cdr3_nt: TGCAGTGCCAGCCCGGCGGGAGAAGCAGGTCAGCCCCAGCATTTT

d_call: -
clone_size: many
j_call: TRBJ2-7
v_call: TRBV20-1
cdr3_aa: CSARPREHSYEQYF
cdr3_nt: TGCAGTGCTAGACCCCGGGAGCACTCCTACGAGCAGTACTTC

d_call: -
clone_size: -
j_call: TRBJ2-3
v_call: TRBV19
cdr3_aa: CASSTSGKVTDTQYF
cdr3_nt: TGTGCAAGTAGTACCTCCGGGAAAGTCACAGATACGCAGTATTTT

d_call: -
clone_size: few
j_call: TRBJ2-1
v_call: TRBV29-1
cdr3_aa: CSVMGPNNYNEQFF
cdr3_nt: TGCAGCGTTATGGGACCGAATAATTACAATGAGCAGTTCTTC

d_call: TRBD1
clone_size: once
j_call: TRBJ1-2
v_call: TRBV11-1
cdr3_aa: CASNSFLPRQGRDGYTF
cdr3_nt: TGTGCCAGCAACTCCTTCCTCCCCCGACAGGGAAGGGATGGCTACACCTTC

d_call: -
clone_size: many
j_call: TRBJ1-1
v_call: TRBV4-1
cdr3_aa: CASSPQQTVNTEAFF
cdr3_nt: TGCGCCAGCAGCCCCCAACAGACAGTGAACACTGAAGCTTTCTTT

d_call: TRBD1
clone_size: -
j_call: TRBJ1-2
v_call: TRBV5-1
cdr3_aa: CASKRGQGLYGYTF
cdr3_nt: TGCGCCAGCAAGCGGGGACAGGGTCTCTATGGCTACACCTTC

d_call: -
clone_size: -
j_call: TRBJ1-5
v_call: TRBV6-1
cdr3_aa: CASSRTHGQPQHF
cdr3_nt: TGTGCCAGCAGTAGGACTCACGGGCAGCCCCAGCATTTT

d_call: TRBD1
clone_size: many
j_call: TRBJ2-7
v_call: TRBV20-1
cdr3_aa: CSARRDRDSYEQYF
cdr3_nt: TGCAGTGCTAGGCGGGACAGGGACTCCTACGAGCAGTACTTC

d_call: TRBD1
clone_size: many
j_call: TRBJ1-6
v_call: TRBV6-1
cdr3_aa: CASSWTGTNNSPLHF
cdr3_nt: TGTGCCAGCAGTTGGACAGGGACAAATAATTCACCCCTCCACTTT

d_call: -
clone_size: medium-sized
j_call: TRBJ1-2
v_call: TRBV7-8
cdr3_aa: CASSSGERGYTF
cdr3_nt: TGTGCCAGCAGCTCAGGGGAAAGAGGCTACACCTTC

d_call: -
clone_size: many
j_call: TRBJ1-2
v_call: TRBV3-1
cdr3_aa: CASSQAGSNYGYTF
cdr3_nt: TGTGCCAGCAGCCAAGCCGGATCTAACTATGGCTACACCTTC

d_call: -
clone_size: many
j_call: TRBJ2-7
v_call: TRBV6-5
cdr3_aa: CASSYGSGVSYEQYF
cdr3_nt: TGTGCCAGCAGTTACGGGTCAGGGGTTTCCTACGAGCAGTACTTC

d_call: TRBD2
clone_size: many
j_call: TRBJ2-5
v_call: TRBV20-1
cdr3_aa: CSGKSGGIQETQYF
cdr3_nt: TGCAGTGGGAAATCGGGGGGGATCCAAGAGACCCAGTACTTC

d_call: -
clone_size: few
j_call: TRBJ1-1
v_call: TRBV12-3/TRBV12-4
cdr3_aa: CASSSRRGNTEAFF
cdr3_nt: TGTGCCAGCAGTTCAAGGCGGGGGAACACTGAAGCTTTCTTT

d_call: -
clone_size: many
j_call: TRBJ2-2
v_call: TRBV9
cdr3_aa: CASGGDLGELFF
cdr3_nt: TGTGCCAGCGGAGGGGATCTCGGGGAGCTGTTTTTT

d_call: -
clone_size: -
j_call: TRBJ2-7
v_call: TRBV5-1
cdr3_aa: CASSLTRFYEQYF
cdr3_nt: TGCGCCAGCAGCTTGACACGGTTCTACGAGCAGTACTTC

d_call: TRBD2
clone_size: -
j_call: TRBJ2-2
v_call: TRBV2
cdr3_aa: CASMPGLAGAGELFF
cdr3_nt: TGTGCCAGCATGCCGGGACTAGCGGGAGCGGGCGAGCTGTTTTTT

d_call: TRBD2
clone_size: many
j_call: TRBJ2-3
v_call: TRBV7-9
cdr3_aa: CASSLALASGRARDTQYF
cdr3_nt: TGTGCCAGCAGCTTAGCGCTAGCTAGCGGGAGGGCCCGAGATACGCAGTATTTT

d_call: -
clone_size: -
j_call: TRBJ1-1
v_call: TRBV30
cdr3_aa: CAWSVLTVEAFF
cdr3_nt: TGTGCCTGGAGTGTACTGACAGTAGAAGCTTTCTTT

d_call: -
clone_size: few
j_call: TRBJ1-1
v_call: TRBV6-2/TRBV6-3
cdr3_aa: CASSYWREGTESFF
cdr3_nt: TGTGCCAGCAGTTACTGGCGGGAGGGGACTGAATCTTTCTTT

d_call: TRBD2
clone_size: many
j_call: TRBJ2-1
v_call: TRBV7-9
cdr3_aa: CASSISGEAYNEQFF
cdr3_nt: TGTGCCAGCAGCATTAGCGGGGAAGCTTACAATGAGCAGTTCTTC

d_call: TRBD1
clone_size: many
j_call: TRBJ1-2
v_call: TRBV29-1
cdr3_aa: CSVAQGARGNGYTF
cdr3_nt: TGCAGCGTAGCCCAGGGGGCGCGAGGGAATGGCTACACCTTC

d_call: -
clone_size: -
j_call: TRBJ2-7
v_call: TRBV7-8
cdr3_aa: CASSLPGVGSYEQYF
cdr3_nt: TGTGCCAGCAGCTTACCCGGGGTGGGGTCCTACGAGCAGTACTTC

d_call: -
clone_size: -
j_call: TRBJ1-6
v_call: TRBV6-1
cdr3_aa: CASSEAPGEVSPLHF
cdr3_nt: TGTGCCAGCAGTGAGGCACCAGGGGAAGTTTCACCCCTCCACTTT

d_call: TRBD1
clone_size: -
j_call: TRBJ1-1
v_call: TRBV20-1
cdr3_aa: CSASRGQSNTEAFF
cdr3_nt: TGCAGTGCTAGCCGGGGACAGTCGAACACTGAAGCTTTCTTT

d_call: TRBD1
clone_size: many
j_call: TRBJ1-2
v_call: TRBV11-2
cdr3_aa: CASSRGQDFDFYGYTF
cdr3_nt: TGTGCCAGCAGCAGGGGACAGGACTTTGACTTCTATGGCTACACCTTC

d_call: -
clone_size: -
j_call: TRBJ2-7
v_call: TRBV20-1
cdr3_aa: CSASSGSTQEQYF
cdr3_nt: TGCAGTGCTAGTTCCGGGAGTACGCAGGAGCAGTACTTC

d_call: -
clone_size: few
j_call: TRBJ1-5
v_call: TRBV28
cdr3_aa: CASTPGTVLSQHF
cdr3_nt: TGTGCCAGCACCCCCGGGACCGTCCTGTCCCAGCATTTT

d_call: -
clone_size: many
j_call: TRBJ2-3
v_call: TRBV13
cdr3_aa: CASSRAFFTDTQYF
cdr3_nt: TGTGCCAGCAGTCGAGCGTTTTTCACAGATACGCAGTATTTT

d_call: TRBD2
clone_size: -
j_call: TRBJ2-1
v_call: TRBV20-1
cdr3_aa: CSGRLTSGIGDQFF
cdr3_nt: TGCAGTGGTCGCCTGACTAGCGGGATTGGGGATCAGTTCTTC

d_call: -
clone_size: -
j_call: TRBJ2-1
v_call: TRBV28
cdr3_aa: CASGGNIAENSYNEQFF
cdr3_nt: TGTGCCAGCGGTGGAAACATAGCGGAAAACTCCTACAATGAGCAGTTCTTC

d_call: TRBD2
clone_size: -
j_call: TRBJ2-7
v_call: TRBV11-2
cdr3_aa: CASSLYPSGRGEQYF
cdr3_nt: TGTGCCAGCAGCTTATATCCTAGCGGGAGGGGGGAGCAGTACTTC

d_call: TRBD2
clone_size: many
j_call: TRBJ2-1
v_call: TRBV19
cdr3_aa: CASSMSGSKLNDNEQFF
cdr3_nt: TGTGCCAGTAGTATGAGCGGGAGTAAGTTGAACGACAATGAGCAGTTCTTC

d_call: -
clone_size: many
j_call: TRBJ2-4
v_call: TRBV6-4
cdr3_aa: CASSDSSGGSGIQYF
cdr3_nt: TGTGCCAGCAGTGACTCGTCCGGGGGAAGTGGCATTCAGTACTTC

d_call: -
clone_size: many
j_call: TRBJ2-5
v_call: TRBV3-1
cdr3_aa: CASEGLGGGQETQYF
cdr3_nt: TGTGCCAGCGAAGGCTTGGGAGGCGGCCAAGAGACCCAGTACTTC